This T cell receptor (beta chain) was retrieved from a study of blood T cell repertoires in COVID-19. Method: immunoSEQ multiplex PCR; TCRdb's copy keeps in-frame clones and lacks some. Of around 66,000 clones in the sample, 80% to 90% were seen once. Source material: peripheral blood. The TCR was taken from a man aged 55-75 years with acute or convalescent COVID-19.

CDR3 residues: CASRAIPGQFRGTNEKLFF. Written as DNA, the CDR3 is TGTGCCAGCAGAGCAATACCGGGCCAATTCCGGGGGACTAATGAAAAACTGTTTTTT. The genes are TRBV2 and TRBJ1-4; D is perhaps TRBD1 (5 bases). The CDR3 loop spans 19 amino acids. Trimming left V 6 bases short and J 2 bases short, with 25 bases between. Germline V lookup: CDR1 SNHLY, CDR2 FYNNEI. The whole variable domain, remainder taken from reference TRBV2 and TRBJ1-4, is EPEVTQTPSHQVTQMGQEVILRCVPISNHLYFYWYRQILGQKVEFLVSFYNNEISEKSEIFDDQFSVERPDGSNFTLKIRSTKLEDSAMYFCASRAIPGQFRGTNEKLFFGSGTQLSVL.